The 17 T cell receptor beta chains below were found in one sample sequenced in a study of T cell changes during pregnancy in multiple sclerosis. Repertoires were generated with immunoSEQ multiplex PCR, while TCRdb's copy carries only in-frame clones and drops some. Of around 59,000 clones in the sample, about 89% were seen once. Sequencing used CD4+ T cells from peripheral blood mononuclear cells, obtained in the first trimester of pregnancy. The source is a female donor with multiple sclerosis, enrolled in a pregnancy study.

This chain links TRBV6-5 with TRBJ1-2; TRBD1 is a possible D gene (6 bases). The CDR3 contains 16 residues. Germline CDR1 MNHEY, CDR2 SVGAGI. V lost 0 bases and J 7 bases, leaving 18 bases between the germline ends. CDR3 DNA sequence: TGTGCCAGCAGTTACTCGAGAAATCGGGGGGCAGGTGGCTACACCTTC. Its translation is CASSYSRNRGAGGYTF.

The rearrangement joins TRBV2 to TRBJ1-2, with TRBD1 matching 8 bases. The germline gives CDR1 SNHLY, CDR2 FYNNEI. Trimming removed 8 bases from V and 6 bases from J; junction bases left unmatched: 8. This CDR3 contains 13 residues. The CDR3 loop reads CASRRLTGDGYTF. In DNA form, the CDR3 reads TGTGCCAGCCGAAGATTGACAGGGGATGGCTACACCTTC.

The CDR3 loop is CASSRVVGITDTQYF. In DNA, the CDR3 is TGTGCCAGCTCAAGGGTCGTCGGGATCACAGATACGCAGTATTTT. This chain connects TRBV27 to TRBJ2-3; maybe TRBD2 (5 bases). The germline gives CDR1 MNHEY, CDR2 SMNVEV (reference sequence). V lost 8 bases, J lost 2 bases, and 17 bases lay in between. This CDR3 is built from 15 residues.

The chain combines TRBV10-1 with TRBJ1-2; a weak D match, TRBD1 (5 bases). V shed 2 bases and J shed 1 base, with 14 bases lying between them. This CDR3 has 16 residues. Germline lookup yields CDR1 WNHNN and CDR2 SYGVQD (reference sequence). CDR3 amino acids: CASSEGGGGSNYGYTF. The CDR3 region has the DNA TGCGCCAGCAGTGAGGGCGGGGGTGGAAGTAACTATGGCTACACCTTC.

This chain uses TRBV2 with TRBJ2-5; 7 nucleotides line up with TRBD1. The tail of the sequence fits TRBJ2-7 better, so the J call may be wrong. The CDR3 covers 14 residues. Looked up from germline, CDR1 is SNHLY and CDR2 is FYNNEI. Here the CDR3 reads CASGREDRLHEQYF. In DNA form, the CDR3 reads TGTGCCAGCGGACGAGAGGACAGGCTCCACGAGCAGTACTTC.

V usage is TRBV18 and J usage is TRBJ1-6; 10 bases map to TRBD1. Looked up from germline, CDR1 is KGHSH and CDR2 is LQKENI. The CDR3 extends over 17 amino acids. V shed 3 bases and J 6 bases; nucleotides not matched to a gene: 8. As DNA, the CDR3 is TGTGCCAGCTCACCCTCGTTGACAGGGGGCTTTAATTCACCCCTCCACTTT. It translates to CASSPSLTGGFNSPLHF.

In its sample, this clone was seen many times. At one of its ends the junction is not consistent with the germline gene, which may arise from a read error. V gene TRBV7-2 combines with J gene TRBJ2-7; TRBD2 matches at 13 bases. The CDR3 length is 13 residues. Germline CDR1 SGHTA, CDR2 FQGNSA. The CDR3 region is CASSELAGGHSNF. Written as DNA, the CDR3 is TGTGCCAGCAGCGAACTAGCGGGGGGGCACTCGAACTTC.

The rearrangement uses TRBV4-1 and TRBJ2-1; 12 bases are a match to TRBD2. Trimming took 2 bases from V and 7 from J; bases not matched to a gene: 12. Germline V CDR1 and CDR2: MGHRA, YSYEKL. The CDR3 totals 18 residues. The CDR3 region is CASSQQVPLAGGQNEQFF. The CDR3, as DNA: TGCGCCAGCAGCCAACAGGTGCCCCTAGCGGGGGGGCAGAATGAGCAGTTCTTC.

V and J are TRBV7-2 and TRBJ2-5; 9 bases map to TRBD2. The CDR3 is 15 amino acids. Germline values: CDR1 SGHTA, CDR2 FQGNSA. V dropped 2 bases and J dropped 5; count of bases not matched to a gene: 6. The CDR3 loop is CASSLRRGGSETQYF. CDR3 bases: TGTGCCAGCAGCTTACGGCGGGGGGGGAGTGAGACCCAGTACTTC.

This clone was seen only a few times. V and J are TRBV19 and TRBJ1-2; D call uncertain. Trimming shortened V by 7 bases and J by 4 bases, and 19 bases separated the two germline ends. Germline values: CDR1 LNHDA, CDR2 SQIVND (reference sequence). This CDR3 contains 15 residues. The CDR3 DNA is TGTGCCAGTACGGAGTCGTCGGCCGATACCTATGGCTACACCTTC. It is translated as CASTESSADTYGYTF.

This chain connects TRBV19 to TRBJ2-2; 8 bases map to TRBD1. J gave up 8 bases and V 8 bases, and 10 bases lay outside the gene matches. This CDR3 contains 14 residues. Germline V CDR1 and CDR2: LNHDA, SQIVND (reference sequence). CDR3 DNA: TGTGCCAGTCGCCAGGGGGCACGATCGGGGGAGCTGTTTTTT. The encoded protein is CASRQGARSGELFF.

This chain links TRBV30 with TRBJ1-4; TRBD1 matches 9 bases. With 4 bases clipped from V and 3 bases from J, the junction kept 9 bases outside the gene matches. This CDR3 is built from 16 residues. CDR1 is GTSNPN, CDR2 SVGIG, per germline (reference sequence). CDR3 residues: CAWNTGQGRSNEKLFF. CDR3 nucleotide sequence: TGTGCCTGGAATACAGGACAGGGGCGATCTAATGAAAAACTGTTTTTT. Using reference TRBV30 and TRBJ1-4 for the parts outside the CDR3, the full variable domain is SQTIHQWPATLVQPVGSPLSLECTVEGTSNPNLYWYRQAAGRGLQLLFYSVGIGQISSEVPQNLSASRPQDRQFILSSKKLLLSDSGFYLCAWNTGQGRSNEKLFFGSGTQLSVL.

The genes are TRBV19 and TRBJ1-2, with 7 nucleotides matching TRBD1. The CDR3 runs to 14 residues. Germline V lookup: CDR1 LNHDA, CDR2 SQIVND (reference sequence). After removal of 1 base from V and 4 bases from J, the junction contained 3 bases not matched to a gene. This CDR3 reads CASSIVGQAYGYTF. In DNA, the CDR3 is TGTGCCAGTAGTATAGTAGGACAGGCCTATGGCTACACCTTC. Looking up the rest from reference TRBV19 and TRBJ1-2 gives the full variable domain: DGGITQSPKYLFRKEGQNVTLSCEQNLNHDAMYWYRQDPGQGLRLIYYSQIVNDFQKGDIAEGYSVSREKKESFPLTVTSAQKNPTAFYLCASSIVGQAYGYTFGSGTRLTVV.

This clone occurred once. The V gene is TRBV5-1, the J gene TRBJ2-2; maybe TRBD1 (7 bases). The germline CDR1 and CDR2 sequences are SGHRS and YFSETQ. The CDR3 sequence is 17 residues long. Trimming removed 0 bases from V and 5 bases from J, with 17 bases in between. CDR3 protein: CASSLVVPGGGTGELFF. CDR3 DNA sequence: TGCGCCAGCAGCTTGGTTGTCCCAGGGGGAGGTACCGGGGAGCTGTTTTTT.

The CDR3, as DNA: TGTGCCAGCAGAGCGCCGGGAGTTGGCAATCAGCCCCAGCATTTT. The encoded protein is CASRAPGVGNQPQHF. The genes are TRBV6-1 and TRBJ1-5; D ambiguous. The V gene lost 6 bases and the J gene lost 2 bases, with 14 bases spanning the gap. Germline CDR1 is MNHNS and CDR2 is SASEGT. The CDR3 has 15 residues.

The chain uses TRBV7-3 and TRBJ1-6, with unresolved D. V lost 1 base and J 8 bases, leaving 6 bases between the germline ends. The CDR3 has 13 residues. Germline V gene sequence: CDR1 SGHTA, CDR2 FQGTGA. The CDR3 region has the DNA TGTGCCAGCAGCTTAAACCGGGATTCACCCCTCCACTTT. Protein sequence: CASSLNRDSPLHF.

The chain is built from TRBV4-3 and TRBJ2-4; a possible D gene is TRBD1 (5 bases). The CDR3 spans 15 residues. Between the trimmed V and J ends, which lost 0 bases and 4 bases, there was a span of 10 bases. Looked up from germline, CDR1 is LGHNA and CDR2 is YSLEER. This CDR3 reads CASSQESTGKNIQYF. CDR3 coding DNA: TGCGCCAGCAGCCAAGAATCTACAGGAAAAAACATTCAGTACTTC.